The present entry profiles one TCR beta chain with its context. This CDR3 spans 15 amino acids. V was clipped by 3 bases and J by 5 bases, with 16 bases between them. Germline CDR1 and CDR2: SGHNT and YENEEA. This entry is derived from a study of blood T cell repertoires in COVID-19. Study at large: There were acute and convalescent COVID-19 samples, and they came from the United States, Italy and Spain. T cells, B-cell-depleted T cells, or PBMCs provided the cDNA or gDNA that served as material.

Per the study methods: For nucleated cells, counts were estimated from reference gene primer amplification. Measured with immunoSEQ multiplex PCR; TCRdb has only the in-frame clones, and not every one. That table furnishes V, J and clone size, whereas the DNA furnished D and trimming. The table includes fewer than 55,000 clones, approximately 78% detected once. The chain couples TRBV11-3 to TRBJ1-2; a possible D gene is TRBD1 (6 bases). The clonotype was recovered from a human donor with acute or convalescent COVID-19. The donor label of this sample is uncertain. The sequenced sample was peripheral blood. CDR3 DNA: TGTGCCAGCAGCTTCGGGACATTGCTGGAATATGGCTACACCTTC. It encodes CASSFGTLLEYGYTF.